One sample yielded the 27 T cell receptor beta chains listed below, sequenced in a study of shared clonotypes between healthy human individuals. The method was immunoSEQ multiplex PCR; TCRdb's version includes in-frame clones alone and lacks a portion of them. Among some 2,500,000 clones, 80% to 95% were seen once, and the ten largest hold about 0.36%. The sequencing sample was made of naive CD4+ T cells from PBMCs. Subset: CD45RA+ positively selected. Receptors originate from a young man in good health. Some clones in this sample may be carry-over from other donors' samples.

This clone has more than one count but fewer than ten. The chain couples TRBV30 to TRBJ1-2, with a tentative D call TRBD1 (5 bases). CDR3 size: 13 residues. V gave up 2 bases and J gave up 8 bases, with 15 bases separating them. Germline V gene lookup returns CDR1 GTSNPN and CDR2 SVGIG (reference sequence). The CDR3 loop is CAWSTRRRGGYTF. For the CDR3, the DNA is TGTGCCTGGAGTACCCGTAGGAGGGGAGGCTACACCTTC.

The chain is built from TRBV28 and TRBJ1-5, with D tentatively TRBD1 (5 bases). Germline-derived CDR1 and CDR2 are MDHEN and SYDVKM. The CDR3 consists of 15 residues. The ends were cut back, 6 bases at V and 3 bases at J, with 15 bases in the middle. The CDR3 DNA sequence: TGTGCCAGCAGGGGGGGGAGGGTCCTCAATCAGCCCCAGCATTTT. This codes for CASRGGRVLNQPQHF.

The chain carries TRBV5-1 and TRBJ1-4; 10 bases align to TRBD1. Germline trimming cut 1 base from V and 7 bases from J; bases unmatched to any gene: 4. This CDR3 is 15 amino acids long. Germline V gene data show CDR1 as SGHRS and CDR2 as YFSETQ. For the CDR3, the DNA is TGCGCCAGCAGCTTGCTCCGGGACAGGGGTGAAAAACTGTTTTTT. Protein sequence: CASSLLRDRGEKLFF.

The chain links TRBV7-2 to TRBJ2-4; possible D gene TRBD1, 6 bases. Trimming cost V 4 bases and J 9 bases, with 13 bases left between them. Germline CDR1 SGHTA, CDR2 FQGNSA. The CDR3 length is 13 residues. The CDR3 is CASSSGQQSIQYF. CDR3 nucleotide sequence: TGTGCCAGCAGCTCTGGACAGCAAAGCATTCAGTACTTC.

The chain carries TRBV18 and TRBJ1-1; D might be TRBD1 (6 bases). Between the trimmed V and J ends, which lost 3 bases and 1 base, there was a span of 12 bases. The CDR3 length is 15 residues. The germline V gene has CDR1 KGHSH and CDR2 LQKENI. The DNA of the CDR3 is TGTGCCAGCTCACCCAAACAGGGAAGGAACACTGAAGCTTTCTTT. Its translation: CASSPKQGRNTEAFF. The full variable domain, with the rest looked up from reference TRBV18 and TRBJ1-1, is NAGVMQNPRHLVRRRGQEARLRCSPMKGHSHVYWYRQLPEEGLKFMVYLQKENIIDESGMPKERFSAEFPKEGPSILRIQQVVRGDSAAYFCASSPKQGRNTEAFFGQGTRLTVV.

This clone was recorded only once. This chain links TRBV5-5 with TRBJ1-1; D is perhaps TRBD1 (5 bases). Trimming took 2 bases from V and 11 from J, leaving 22 bases between them. Looked up from germline, CDR1 is SGHKS and CDR2 is YYEKEE (reference sequence). The CDR3 is made up of 15 amino acids. CDR3 bases: TGTGCCAGCAGCTTACAGACGGAGGTCGGTAGGGACGCTTTCTTT. This encodes CASSLQTEVGRDAFF.

The V gene is TRBV4-1, the J gene TRBJ1-1; D possibly corresponds to TRBD1 (6 bases). The germline V gene has CDR1 MGHRA and CDR2 YSYEKL. This CDR3 comprises 16 residues. Between the trimmed V and J ends, which lost 4 bases and 5 bases, there was a span of 20 bases. The CDR3 bases are TGCGCCAGCAGCCCGACCCGCGGACAGTATAATACTGAAGCTTTCTTT. This encodes CASSPTRGQYNTEAFF.

The count of this clone is one. The chain couples TRBV5-1 to TRBJ1-3, with no clear D. The CDR3 spans 16 residues. V shed 0 bases and J shed 2 bases, with 12 bases lying between them. CDR1 is SGHRS, CDR2 YFSETQ, per germline. The CDR3 region is CASSLEAVHPGNTIYF. The DNA of the CDR3 is TGCGCCAGCAGCTTGGAAGCGGTGCACCCTGGAAACACCATATATTTT.

This sequence joins TRBV15 and TRBJ1-1, with D unresolved. The CDR3 totals 14 residues. Germline V gives CDR1 LNHNV, CDR2 YYDKDF (reference sequence). V lost 3 bases to trimming and J lost 1 base, with 9 bases between them. CDR3 coding DNA: TGTGCCACCAGCAGGGCTACAGAGAACACTGAAGCTTTCTTT. Translated, it gives CATSRATENTEAFF.

V is TRBV5-1 and J is TRBJ1-1, with D unresolved. Per germline, CDR1 SGHRS and CDR2 YFSETQ. Trimming stripped 0 bases from V and 11 bases from J, with 14 bases between. This CDR3 spans 13 amino acids. The CDR3 DNA reads as TGCGCCAGCAGCTTGGTGGCGGGATCGGAGGCTTTCTTT. Translating gives CASSLVAGSEAFF.

The chain couples TRBV25-1 to TRBJ2-1; TRBD1 matches at 9 bases. The germline CDR1 and CDR2 sequences are MGHDK and SYGVNS. The CDR3 has 12 residues. The ends lost 8 bases at V and 4 bases at J; junction bases unmatched: 0. The CDR3 bases are TGTGCCAGCGGGACAGGGTACAATGAGCAGTTCTTC. Amino acids: CASGTGYNEQFF.

The chain links TRBV9 to TRBJ2-7; 7 bases are shared with TRBD2. This CDR3 comprises 17 residues. CDR1 is SGDLS, CDR2 YYNGEE, per germline. Trimming at V came to 4 bases and at J to 3 bases, leaving 16 bases not matched to a gene. The CDR3 protein is CASSPDPRGRELYEQYF. CDR3 nucleotides: TGTGCCAGCAGCCCCGACCCCCGTGGGCGGGAGCTCTACGAGCAGTACTTC.

This sequence joins TRBV11-3 and TRBJ2-1, with D unclear. CDR3 length equals 13 residues. V lost 4 bases, J lost 2 bases, and 6 bases lay in between. Germline V gives CDR1 SGHNT, CDR2 YENEEA. CDR3 in DNA: TGTGCCAGCAGCTCCCGGCCCTACAATGAGCAGTTCTTC. Amino acid sequence: CASSSRPYNEQFF. The full variable domain, rest sourced from reference TRBV11-3 and TRBJ2-1, is EAGVVQSPRYKIIEKKQPVAFWCNPISGHNTLYWYLQNLGQGPELLIRYENEEAVDDSQLPKDRFSAERLKGVDSTLKIQPAELGDSAVYLCASSSRPYNEQFFGPGTRLTVL.

This chain links TRBV18 with TRBJ2-1; D not certain. Germline V gene lookup returns CDR1 KGHSH and CDR2 LQKENI. The CDR3 contains 14 residues. Trimming removed 1 base at V and 3 bases at J, with 7 bases between. CDR3 sequence (DNA): TGTGCCAGCTCACCACAGGGTGGCTACAATGAGCAGTTCTTC. Its protein is CASSPQGGYNEQFF.

V and J are TRBV5-1 and TRBJ2-5; 12 bases fit TRBD1. The V gene's germline CDR1 is SGHRS and CDR2 YFSETQ. J lost 5 bases, V lost 7 bases, and 9 bases had no gene match. The CDR3 extends over 15 amino acids. Here the CDR3 DNA reads TGCGCCAGCGGATACGGGACAGGGGGCAGTGAGACCCAGTACTTC. Translated, it gives CASGYGTGGSETQYF.

The rearrangement links TRBV19 to TRBJ1-2; D call uncertain. Germline CDR1 LNHDA, CDR2 SQIVND (reference sequence). The V and J ends lost 1 base and 8 bases respectively, with 5 bases between them. The CDR3 has 11 residues. CDR3 region: CASSIAGGYTF. In DNA, the CDR3 is TGTGCCAGTAGTATAGCAGGCGGCTACACCTTC.

The CDR3 DNA is TGTGCCAGCAGTTACGCCCCGGGACAGAAGGCGCAGTATTTT. Protein sequence: CASSYAPGQKAQYF. The chain has TRBV5-4 and TRBJ2-3; 7 positions agree with TRBD1. The ends lost 5 bases at V and 10 bases at J; junction bases unmatched: 13. Germline CDR1 SGHNT, CDR2 YYREEE (reference sequence). This CDR3 has 14 residues.

The J gene is TRBJ1-2, the V gene TRBV7-2; D possibly corresponds to TRBD1 (5 bases). This CDR3 is 14 amino acids long. The V end lost 1 base, the J end lost 3 bases, and 9 bases lay between the germline ends. CDR1 SGHTA and CDR2 FQGNSA come from the germline V gene. The CDR3, as DNA: TGTGCCAGCAGCTTAGGGGGGATTGACTATGGCTACACCTTC. This codes for CASSLGGIDYGYTF.

The chain carries TRBV4-2 and TRBJ2-3; tentative D call: TRBD2 (5 bases). Trimming took 1 base from V and 0 from J, leaving 8 bases between them. This CDR3 comprises 15 residues. Germline CDR1 and CDR2: LGHNA and YNFKEQ. The CDR3 reads CASSQARGSTDTQYF. The CDR3 DNA follows: TGTGCCAGCAGCCAAGCTCGGGGAAGCACAGATACGCAGTATTTT.

The J gene is TRBJ1-3, the V gene TRBV6-5; D not certain. Trimming pared 0 bases from V and 1 base from J, leaving 10 bases between. The germline V gene has CDR1 MNHEY and CDR2 SVGAGI. The CDR3 has 16 residues. The CDR3, as DNA: TGTGCCAGCAGTTACTCGATGTCCAATTCTGGAAACACCATATATTTT. Protein product: CASSYSMSNSGNTIYF.

The chain employs TRBV27 and TRBJ1-2, with D maybe TRBD1 (5 bases). In germline, CDR1 is MNHEY, CDR2 SMNVEV (reference sequence). This CDR3 has 14 residues. Trimming pared 8 bases from V and 3 bases from J, leaving 16 bases between. This CDR3 reads CASGRGRADYGYTF. The CDR3 nucleotides read TGTGCCAGCGGGCGGGGCAGGGCCGACTATGGCTACACCTTC.

The rearrangement joins TRBV28 to TRBJ2-6; weak D call: TRBD2 (6 bases). V lost 6 bases, J lost 4 bases, and 31 bases lay in between. Germline CDR1 and CDR2: MDHEN and SYDVKM. The length of the CDR3 is 21 residues. In nucleotides, the CDR3 is TGTGCCAGCAGACACCTAGGAGGGTACCTTACTTTCACAGCCGGGGCCAACGTCCTGACTTTC. Its translation is CASRHLGGYLTFTAGANVLTF.

This chain links TRBV11-2 with TRBJ2-5; 7 nucleotides agree with TRBD1. V dropped 6 bases and J dropped 5; count of bases not matched to a gene: 3. The V gene's germline CDR1 is SGHAT and CDR2 FQNNGV. The CDR3 extends over 12 amino acids. The CDR3 region is CASRPTGETQYF. The DNA of the CDR3 is TGTGCCAGCAGACCGACAGGGGAGACCCAGTACTTC.

This rearrangement joins TRBV27 to TRBJ1-5, with D possibly matching TRBD1 (5 bases). Trimming shortened V by 3 bases and J by 6 bases, and 12 bases separated the two germline ends. This CDR3 spans 14 amino acids. The germline V gene encodes CDR1 MNHEY and CDR2 SMNVEV (reference sequence). This chain's CDR3 is CASSFGQGRQPQHF. The CDR3 coding sequence is TGTGCCAGCAGTTTTGGCCAGGGTCGTCAGCCCCAGCATTTT.

The chain joins TRBV14 to TRBJ2-7; TRBD2 might be the D (5 bases). The CDR3 contains 14 residues. V lost 1 base, J lost 5 bases, and 12 bases lay in between. Germline values: CDR1 SGHDN, CDR2 FVKESK. The CDR3 reads CASSQGEGRNEQYF. In DNA form, the CDR3 reads TGTGCCAGCAGCCAAGGCGAGGGTAGAAACGAGCAGTACTTC.

This chain joins TRBV5-1 and TRBJ2-7, with 7 positions matching TRBD1. CDR3 length: 13 amino acids. CDR1 is SGHRS, CDR2 YFSETQ, per germline. Losses at the gene ends were 4 bases for V and 6 bases for J; bases not matched to a gene: 7. The CDR3 is CASSEQGLGEQYF. CDR3 DNA: TGCGCCAGCAGCGAACAGGGGCTTGGCGAGCAGTACTTC.

The chain recombines TRBV6-5 with TRBJ2-5; 14 bases map to TRBD2. The trim removed 5 bases at V and 4 bases at J, leaving 3 bases unmatched. The CDR3 sequence is 15 residues long. Germline V lookup: CDR1 MNHEY, CDR2 SVGAGI. CDR3 residues: CASSLGLAGAETQYF. The CDR3 DNA is TGTGCCAGCAGTCTGGGACTAGCGGGAGCAGAGACCCAGTACTTC.